A selection of T cell receptor beta chains follows, all from one sample in a study of identical twins. TCRdb independently ran MiXCR on the 5' RACE reads; one entry per CDR3 protein. The sample consists of 350,000 to 450,000 distinct CDR3 sequences, around 18% of them appearing once. The sequencing input was naive T cells sorted from blood. Receptor source: a man in his fifties or sixties in good health. CDR3s include the opening cysteine and the closing phenylalanine or tryptophan. A D gene is named only where the DNA matches it firmly. Clone size, where shown, is once, few, many, or a class for clones that have expanded.

D	size	J	V	CDR3	DNA
TRBD1	few	TRBJ2-3	TRBV20-1	CSARRDRGGISTDTQYF	TGCAGTGCGCGCCGGGACAGGGGGGGGATAAGCACAGATACGCAGTATTTT
NA	NA	TRBJ2-5	TRBV20-1	CSARVLLSGQETQYF	TGCAGTGCTAGAGTACTCCTTAGTGGCCAAGAGACCCAGTACTTC
TRBD2	few	TRBJ2-5	TRBV29-1	CSVYHWGLAVQETQYF	TGCAGCGTTTACCATTGGGGACTAGCGGTACAAGAGACCCAGTACTTC
NA	many	TRBJ2-7	TRBV29-1	CSVAGGSSYEQYF	TGCAGCGTTGCAGGCGGAAGCTCCTACGAGCAGTACTTC
TRBD1	few	TRBJ2-2	TRBV5-1	CASSDRQGITGELFF	TGCGCCAGCAGCGATAGACAGGGGATCACCGGGGAGCTGTTTTTT
TRBD1	few	TRBJ1-2	TRBV5-5	CASSAGQGLSGYTF	TGTGCCAGCAGCGCCGGACAGGGGTTGAGTGGCTACACCTTC
TRBD2	many	TRBJ2-1	TRBV4-2	CASSQSASGNYNEQFF	TGTGCCAGCAGCCAGAGTGCTAGCGGGAATTACAATGAGCAGTTCTTC
TRBD1	few	TRBJ2-7	TRBV27	CASTPRTGYKEQYF	TGTGCCAGCACCCCACGGACAGGGTATAAGGAGCAGTACTTC
NA	NA	TRBJ2-2	TRBV6-2/TRBV6-3	CASRNRQSLLPELFF	TGTGCCAGCAGGAATCGACAGAGTCTCTTACCGGAGCTGTTTTTT
NA	many	TRBJ2-7	TRBV29-1	CSVRPGLGEQYF	TGCAGCGTTCGCCCTGGACTCGGCGAGCAGTACTTC
TRBD1	NA	TRBJ1-1	TRBV5-1	CASSLQTGGTEAFF	TGCGCCAGCAGCTTGCAAACAGGGGGCACTGAAGCTTTCTTT
NA	NA	TRBJ1-5	TRBV6-2/TRBV6-3	CASPMGYQPQHF	TGTGCCAGCCCCATGGGTTATCAGCCCCAGCATTTT
TRBD2	NA	TRBJ2-7	TRBV15	CATSRVLGTSGMGNEQYF	TGTGCCACCAGCAGAGTCCTGGGGACTAGCGGGATGGGGAACGAGCAGTACTTC
TRBD2	many	TRBJ2-7	TRBV6-2/TRBV6-3	CASRGLAGVAYEQYF	TGTGCCAGCAGGGGACTAGCGGGGGTGGCCTACGAGCAGTACTTC
NA	NA	TRBJ2-3	TRBV12-3/TRBV12-4	CASSLFSGRTDTQYF	TGTGCCAGCAGTTTATTCTCAGGGAGGACAGATACGCAGTATTTT
NA	few	TRBJ1-1	TRBV9	CASSVGPGNTEAFF	TGTGCCAGCAGCGTAGGTCCGGGGAACACTGAAGCTTTCTTT
TRBD2	many	TRBJ2-5	TRBV4-2	CASSQVGREGETQYF	TGTGCCAGCAGCCAAGTGGGCAGGGAGGGGGAGACCCAGTACTTC
TRBD1	many	TRBJ2-7	TRBV7-2	CASSPWTGPSSYEQYF	TGTGCCAGCAGCCCTTGGACAGGGCCGTCATCCTACGAGCAGTACTTC
NA	NA	TRBJ2-2	TRBV7-9	CASGVGGSTGELFF	TGTGCCAGCGGTGTAGGGGGTAGCACCGGGGAGCTGTTTTTT
NA	few	TRBJ1-2	TRBV7-6	CASSYDTAGGYTF	TGTGCCAGCAGCTACGACACCGCTGGTGGCTACACCTTC
NA	NA	TRBJ2-7	TRBV6-2/TRBV6-3	CASSRSRGEQYF	TGTGCCAGCAGTCGCTCCCGGGGTGAGCAGTACTTC
TRBD1	many	TRBJ2-3	TRBV5-6	CASSPGTGITDTQYF	TGTGCCAGCAGCCCGGGGACAGGGATAACAGATACGCAGTATTTT
TRBD2	NA	TRBJ2-1	TRBV6-2/TRBV6-3	CASSYSRGRGYNEQFF	TGTGCCAGCAGTTACAGTCGCGGGAGGGGTTACAATGAGCAGTTCTTC
NA	many	TRBJ2-1	TRBV4-3	CASSQDSVPGEQFF	TGCGCCAGCAGCCAAGATTCCGTACCGGGTGAGCAGTTCTTC
NA	few	TRBJ1-5	TRBV18	CASSRGWVDQPQHF	TGTGCCAGCTCACGAGGCTGGGTGGATCAGCCCCAGCATTTT
NA	few	TRBJ2-3	TRBV9	CASSVGEWGTDTQYF	TGTGCCAGCAGCGTGGGGGAGTGGGGCACAGATACGCAGTATTTT
TRBD2	NA	TRBJ2-7	TRBV5-1	CASSLGGLAGFEQYF	TGCGCCAGCAGCTTGGGAGGTCTAGCGGGATTCGAGCAGTACTTC
TRBD2	NA	TRBJ2-1	TRBV20-1	CSAFRTSGIYNEQFF	TGCAGTGCTTTCCGGACTAGCGGGATCTACAATGAGCAGTTCTTC
NA	NA	TRBJ2-1	TRBV7-6	CASSSVGVYEQFF	TGTGCCAGCAGCTCCGTTGGGGTATATGAGCAGTTCTTC
TRBD2	NA	TRBJ2-3	TRBV7-2	CASSLALLAGTRTDTQYF	TGTGCCAGCAGCTTAGCGCTATTAGCGGGGACTCGCACAGATACGCAGTATTTT
NA	few	TRBJ1-4	TRBV12-3/TRBV12-4	CASSLGAGTNEKLFF	TGTGCCAGCAGTTTAGGGGCAGGGACTAATGAAAAACTGTTTTTT
NA	many	TRBJ2-7	TRBV19	CASSATGTVSYEQYF	TGTGCCAGTAGTGCCACCGGGACGGTCTCCTACGAGCAGTACTTC
NA	NA	TRBJ1-1	TRBV7-9	CASRWRGSTEAFF	TGTGCCAGCAGATGGAGGGGTTCTACTGAAGCTTTCTTT
TRBD1	many	TRBJ1-3	TRBV29-1	CSVQTGPTIYF	TGCAGCGTTCAGACAGGGCCCACCATATATTTT
TRBD1	few	TRBJ1-4	TRBV12-3/TRBV12-4	CASSPGQNNEKLFF	TGTGCCAGCAGCCCGGGACAGAATAATGAAAAACTGTTTTTT
NA	NA	TRBJ2-1	TRBV6-1	CASTTPKVSSYNEQFF	TGTGCCAGCACCACCCCTAAAGTGAGCTCCTACAATGAGCAGTTCTTC
NA	NA	TRBJ2-7	TRBV7-9	CASSSGTEQYF	TGTGCCAGCAGCTCTGGGACAGAGCAGTACTTC
TRBD1	NA	TRBJ2-1	TRBV5-1	CASSLIRPPGQTYNEQFF	TGCGCCAGCAGCTTGATACGACCCCCGGGACAGACCTACAATGAGCAGTTCTTC
NA	NA	TRBJ2-2	TRBV20-1	CSATKRGGATGELFF	TGCAGTGCTACTAAACGGGGCGGTGCCACCGGGGAGCTGTTTTTT
NA	NA	TRBJ1-3	TRBV6-1	CASRTNRNTIYF	TGTGCCAGTCGGACCAATCGAAACACCATATATTTT
TRBD1	many	TRBJ1-2	TRBV20-1	CSARDSTGAPSYGYTF	TGCAGTGCTAGAGATTCAACAGGGGCGCCGAGCTATGGCTACACCTTC
NA	NA	TRBJ2-1	TRBV5-5	CASSPWANSYNEQFF	TGTGCCAGCAGCCCGTGGGCTAACTCCTACAATGAGCAGTTCTTC
NA	many	TRBJ2-1	TRBV12-3/TRBV12-4	CAITRGGNEQFF	TGTGCCATAACCAGGGGAGGCAATGAGCAGTTCTTC
NA	NA	TRBJ2-1	TRBV18	CASSPPPGSEQFF	TGTGCCAGCTCACCACCACCCGGCTCTGAGCAGTTCTTC
NA	few	TRBJ1-1	TRBV6-1	CASSLRMGNTEAFF	TGTGCCAGCAGTCTTCGAATGGGGAACACTGAAGCTTTCTTT
TRBD1	many	TRBJ2-7	TRBV29-1	CSVGRQGAGEQYF	TGCAGCGTTGGTCGTCAGGGGGCAGGCGAGCAGTACTTC
NA	NA	TRBJ1-1	TRBV7-9	CASSLAAAEAFF	TGTGCCAGCAGCTTAGCGGCAGCTGAAGCTTTCTTT
NA	many	TRBJ2-3	TRBV20-1	CSTDSLIASTDTQYF	TGCAGTACAGACTCCTTAATCGCCAGCACAGATACGCAGTATTTT
NA	NA	TRBJ2-1	TRBV11-1	CASRRLGMDEQFF	TGTGCCAGCAGACGACTAGGAATGGATGAGCAGTTCTTC
TRBD2	NA	TRBJ2-7	TRBV7-2	CASSFVSGGLYEQYF	TGTGCCAGCAGCTTCGTTAGCGGGGGGCTCTACGAGCAGTACTTC
NA	many	TRBJ2-7	TRBV21-1	CASSKENRTYEQYF	TGTGCCAGCAGCAAAGAGAACAGAACCTACGAGCAGTACTTC
NA	many	TRBJ2-1	TRBV28	CASSLRVLPWDEQFF	TGTGCCAGCAGTTTACGGGTTCTTCCCTGGGATGAGCAGTTCTTC
NA	few	TRBJ2-7	TRBV5-1	CASSLVYRGSPGEQYF	TGCGCCAGCAGCTTGGTTTATCGGGGATCCCCGGGGGAGCAGTACTTC
NA	many	TRBJ2-7	TRBV20-1	CSGRGSSYEQYF	TGCAGTGGTAGGGGCAGCTCCTACGAGCAGTACTTC
TRBD2	NA	TRBJ2-7	TRBV7-9	CASSLVLAGDEQYF	TGTGCCAGCAGCTTAGTTCTAGCGGGGGACGAGCAGTACTTC